The clone carrying this T cell receptor (beta chain) came up many times. One end of the junction fails to match germline, which may point to a read error. The data were taken from a study of human T cells and chemical hapten exposure. Total RNA was isolated from whole blood that had not been fractionated. Germline V CDR1 and CDR2: DFQATT, SNEGSKA (reference sequence). The CDR3 contains 19 residues. TCRdb re-called the 5' RACE reads with MiXCR, one entry per CDR3 protein. The table records roughly 120,000 distinct CDR3 sequences, roughly a fifth of them present only once. The V gene is TRBV20-1, the J gene TRBJ1-5, with unresolved D. The sequence came from a human donor in good health. The CDR3 DNA reads TGCAGTGCTGGAGGGCTTCGGACGGGCGCAGGATCAAGGACCCAGCTCCAGCATTTT. Residues: CSAGGLRTGAGSRTQLQHF.